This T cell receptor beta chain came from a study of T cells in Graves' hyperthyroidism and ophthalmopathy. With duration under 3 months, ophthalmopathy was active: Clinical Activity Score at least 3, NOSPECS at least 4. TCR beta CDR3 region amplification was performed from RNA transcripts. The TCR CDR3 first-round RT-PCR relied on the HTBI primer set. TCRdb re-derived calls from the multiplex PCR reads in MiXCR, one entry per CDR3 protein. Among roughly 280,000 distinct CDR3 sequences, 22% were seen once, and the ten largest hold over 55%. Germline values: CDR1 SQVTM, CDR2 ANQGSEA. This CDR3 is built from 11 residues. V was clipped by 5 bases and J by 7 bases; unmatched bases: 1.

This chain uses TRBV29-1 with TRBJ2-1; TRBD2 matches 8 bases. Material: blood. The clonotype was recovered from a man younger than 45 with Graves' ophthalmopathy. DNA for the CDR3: TGCAGCGTTAGCGGGAGTAATGAGCAGTTCTTC. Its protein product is CSVSGSNEQFF.